These T cell receptor beta chains were read from a single sample in a study of cytomegalovirus exposure and HLA in healthy donors. Assay used: immunoSEQ multiplex PCR; TCRdb lists only in-frame clones, some missing. The sample lists more than 100,000 clones, around 77% occurring once. Source material: PBMCs. All receptors derive from a human donor in good health. Each CDR3 is given with its conserved first and last residue. Each record gives: V gene, CDR3 protein.

TRBV2	CASSEVTGRRDTIYF
TRBV13	CASSRTWTGRQENIQYF
TRBV7-8	CASSRTSGGGYNEQFF
TRBV7-9	CASSSSTVVNEQYF
TRBV28	CASSLIRAGLETQYF
TRBV30	CAWTGGPGSSPLHF
TRBV5-1	CASSSRTGSPTEAFF
TRBV5-5	CASSLLGSGSSSYNEQFF
TRBV9	CASSVGLGVMTGNTIYF
TRBV27	CASSSGTVLFSPLHF
TRBV7-9	CASSPQGAVDEQFF
TRBV5-3	CARSLRREGPYEQYF
TRBV6-5	CASSYQNYEQYF
TRBV19	CASSLTRDRGNEQYF
TRBV5-1	CASSLGQGGYEQYF
TRBV27	CASSPRQGRGAYEQYF
TRBV5-1	CASSLLDNRGGPGELFF
TRBV27	CASKLIGSYEQYF
TRBV5-1	CASSLVGTGRNTEAFF
TRBV5-1	CASRPQSSGANGLTF
TRBV15	CATSRDPVNTEAFF
TRBV30	CAWSAISPLHF
TRBV6-1	CASSESTYEQYF
TRBV21-1	CASSTRTSGFSYEQYF
TRBV28	CASSFPTNLADTQYF
TRBV2	CASIIQTNTEAFF
TRBV28	CASSSRGSSYNEQFF
TRBV6-5	CASSYSRSVPEAFF
TRBV30	CAWSEGINQPQHF
TRBV27	CASSLLLGTDTQYF
TRBV27	CASSLGAGGGNEQFF
TRBV13	CASSQWDRNYGYTF
TRBV29-1	CSVRRGDTEAFF
TRBV5-5	CASSLHQGLISYEQYF
TRBV28	CASSLATGKVYEQYF
TRBV5-6	CASSLGRTAHGYTF
TRBV7-3	CASSLNRDEKLFF
TRBV5-6	CALKPGTGGFYEQYF
TRBV10-1	CASSGGGTNTEAFF
TRBV19	CASEDRNSYEQYF
TRBV27	CASSWGGRSSYEQYF
TRBV2	CASSVDSPGGGEKLFF
TRBV10-3	CAISEDTGTIDYEQYF
TRBV19	CASSIAPRSGSSKNIQYF
TRBV19	CASSFDSSYEQYF
TRBV5-1	CASTKNRQGMANRAFF
TRBV7-9	CASSLRSGGPDTQYF
TRBV28	CASSLVARGVGGANVLTF
TRBV7-2	CASSLNRATNEKLFF
TRBV10-3	CAISGYSGTEAFF
TRBV28	CASSSGTGGIGYGYTF
TRBV5-1	CASSSTGGSGNTIYF
TRBV5-6	CASSLNPGNDYGYTF
TRBV10-1	CASSESRWTDTQYF
TRBV6-5	CASSTYRNSYEQYF
TRBV6-6	CASSYSGTGGGYTF
TRBV27	CASSSLAGDSYNEQFF
TRBV7-2	CASSFRPAWETQYF
TRBV5-1	CASSQGLADRGAEQYF